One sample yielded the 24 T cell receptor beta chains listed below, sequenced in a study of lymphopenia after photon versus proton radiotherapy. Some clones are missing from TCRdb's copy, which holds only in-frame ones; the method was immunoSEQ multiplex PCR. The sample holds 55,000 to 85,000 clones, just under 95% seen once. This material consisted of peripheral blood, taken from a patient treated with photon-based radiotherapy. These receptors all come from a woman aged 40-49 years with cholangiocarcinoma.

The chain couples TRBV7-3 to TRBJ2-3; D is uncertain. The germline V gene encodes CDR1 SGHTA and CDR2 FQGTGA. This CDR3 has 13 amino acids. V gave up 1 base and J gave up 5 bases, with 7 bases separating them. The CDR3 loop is CASSLRARDTQYF. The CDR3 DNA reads TGTGCCAGCAGCTTAAGGGCCCGAGATACGCAGTATTTT.

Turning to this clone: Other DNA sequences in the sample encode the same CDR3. CDR3 sequence: CAWSGLGNQPQHF. Written as DNA, the CDR3 is TGTGCCTGGAGTGGATTAGGGAATCAGCCCCAGCATTTT. The chain uses TRBV30 and TRBJ1-5, with D unresolved. Germline assignment: CDR1 GTSNPN and CDR2 SVGIG (reference sequence). This CDR3 has 13 residues. V lost 1 base and J 4 bases, leaving 8 bases between the germline ends.

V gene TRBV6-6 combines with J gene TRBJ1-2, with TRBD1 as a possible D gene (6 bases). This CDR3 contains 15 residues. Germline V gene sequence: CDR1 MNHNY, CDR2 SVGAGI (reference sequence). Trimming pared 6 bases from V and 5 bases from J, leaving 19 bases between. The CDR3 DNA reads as TGTGCCAGCAGGGCTTCAGGGGAGGCCCTTTATGGCTACACCTTC. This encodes CASRASGEALYGYTF.

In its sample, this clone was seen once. The CDR3 sequence: CATSSGTGDEKLFF. The CDR3 DNA reads TGTGCCACCAGCAGCGGGACAGGGGATGAAAAACTGTTTTTT. V is TRBV15 and J is TRBJ1-4; 10 nucleotides match TRBD1. Per the germline V gene, CDR1 is LNHNV and CDR2 is YYDKDF (reference sequence). This CDR3 contains 14 residues. Trimming at V came to 3 bases and at J to 6 bases, leaving 1 base not matched to a gene.

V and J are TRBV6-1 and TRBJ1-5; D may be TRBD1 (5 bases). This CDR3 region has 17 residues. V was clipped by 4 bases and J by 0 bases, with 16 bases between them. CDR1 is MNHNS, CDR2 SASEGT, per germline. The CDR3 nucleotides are TGTGCCAGCAGTGTCGCCGGGGGATGGGGTAGCAATCAGCCCCAGCATTTT. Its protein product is CASSVAGGWGSNQPQHF.

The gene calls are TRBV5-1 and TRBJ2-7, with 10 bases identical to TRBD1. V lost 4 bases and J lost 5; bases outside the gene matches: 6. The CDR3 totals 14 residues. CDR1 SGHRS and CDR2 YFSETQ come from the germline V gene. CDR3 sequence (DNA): TGCGCCAGCAGCGGGGGGACAGGGGTGGACGAGCAGTACTTC. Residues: CASSGGTGVDEQYF.

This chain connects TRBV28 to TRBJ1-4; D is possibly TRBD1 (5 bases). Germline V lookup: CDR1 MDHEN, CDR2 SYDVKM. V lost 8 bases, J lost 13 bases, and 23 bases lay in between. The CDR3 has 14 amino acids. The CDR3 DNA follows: TGTGCCAGCGGCAATATCCCGCAGAGGGGTATACTGTTTTTT. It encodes CASGNIPQRGILFF. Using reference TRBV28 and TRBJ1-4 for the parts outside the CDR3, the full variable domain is DVKVTQSSRYLVKRTGEKVFLECVQDMDHENMFWYRQDPGLGLRLIYFSYDVKMKEKGDIPEGYSVSREKKERFSLILESASTNQTSMYLCASGNIPQRGILFFGSGTQLSVL.

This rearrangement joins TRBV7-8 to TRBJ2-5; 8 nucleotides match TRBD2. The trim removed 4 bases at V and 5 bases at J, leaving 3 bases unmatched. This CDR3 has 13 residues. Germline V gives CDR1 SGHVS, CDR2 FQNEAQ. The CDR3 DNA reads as TGTGCCAGCAGCTCAGCGGGAGACGAGACCCAGTACTTC. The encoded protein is CASSSAGDETQYF.

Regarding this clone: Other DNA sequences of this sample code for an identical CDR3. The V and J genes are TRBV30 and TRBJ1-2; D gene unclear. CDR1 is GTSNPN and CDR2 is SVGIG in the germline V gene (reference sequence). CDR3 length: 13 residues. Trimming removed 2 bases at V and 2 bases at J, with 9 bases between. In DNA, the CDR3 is TGTGCCTGGAGTCCTACACCGAACTATGGCTACACCTTC. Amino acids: CAWSPTPNYGYTF.

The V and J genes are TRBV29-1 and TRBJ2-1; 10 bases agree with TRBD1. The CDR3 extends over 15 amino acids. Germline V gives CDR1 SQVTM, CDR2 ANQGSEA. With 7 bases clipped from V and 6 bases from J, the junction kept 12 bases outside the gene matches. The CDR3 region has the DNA TGCAGCGCCGCGAGTTGGGACAGGGGTCCCAATGAGCAGTTCTTC. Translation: CSAASWDRGPNEQFF.

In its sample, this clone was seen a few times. CDR3 DNA sequence: TGCGCCAGCAGCCAAATCTCGGGACAGAGCTATGGCTACACCTTC. Its protein is CASSQISGQSYGYTF. V is TRBV4-3 and J is TRBJ1-2; TRBD1 agrees at 7 bases. Unmatched junction bases numbered 7, after V lost 2 bases and J lost 4 bases. The CDR3 consists of 15 residues. The germline CDR1 and CDR2 sequences are LGHNA and YSLEER.

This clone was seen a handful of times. The CDR3 DNA follows: TGTGCCAGCAGTGAGCTCCAACGGGAGACCCAGTACTTC. Protein: CASSELQRETQYF. The gene calls are TRBV2 and TRBJ2-5; D gene unclear. With 3 bases removed from V and 5 bases from J, the gap between germline ends came to 10 bases. The germline V gene has CDR1 SNHLY and CDR2 FYNNEI. CDR3 length equals 13 residues. Full variable domain (outside the CDR3, taken from reference TRBV2 and TRBJ2-5): EPEVTQTPSHQVTQMGQEVILRCVPISNHLYFYWYRQILGQKVEFLVSFYNNEISEKSEIFDDQFSVERPDGSNFTLKIRSTKLEDSAMYFCASSELQRETQYFGPGTRLLVL.

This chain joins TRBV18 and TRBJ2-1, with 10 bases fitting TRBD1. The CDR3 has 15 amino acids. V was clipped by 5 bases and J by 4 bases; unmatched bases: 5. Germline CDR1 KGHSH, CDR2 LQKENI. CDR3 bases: TGTGCCAGCTCAGACAGGGGGCAAACTTACAATGAGCAGTTCTTC. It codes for CASSDRGQTYNEQFF.

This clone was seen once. Written as DNA, the CDR3 is TGTGCCAGCAGTTTTAAAGTTCGAGCGGGACCTACATTGCAGTACTTC. It is translated as CASSFKVRAGPTLQYF. The chain joins TRBV27 to TRBJ2-7; 7 nucleotides agree with TRBD2. The trim removed 3 bases at V and 9 bases at J, leaving 17 bases unmatched. Germline CDR1 MNHEY, CDR2 SMNVEV (reference sequence). The CDR3 totals 16 residues.

The DNA for the CDR3 is TGTGCCAGCAGTGCCGGTTGGCTAGCGGCAACCGGTGATACGCAGTATTTT. It encodes CASSAGWLAATGDTQYF. This chain joins TRBV6-1 and TRBJ2-3; 7 bases match TRBD2. The CDR3 consists of 17 residues. J lost 6 bases, V lost 4 bases, and 16 bases had no gene match. The germline CDR1 and CDR2 sequences are MNHNS and SASEGT.

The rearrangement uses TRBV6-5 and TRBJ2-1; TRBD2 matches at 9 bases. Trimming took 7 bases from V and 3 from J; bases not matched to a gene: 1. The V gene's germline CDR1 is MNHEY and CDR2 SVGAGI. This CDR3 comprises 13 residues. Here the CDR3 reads CASNSGGYNEQFF. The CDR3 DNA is TGTGCCAGCAATAGCGGGGGCTACAATGAGCAGTTCTTC.

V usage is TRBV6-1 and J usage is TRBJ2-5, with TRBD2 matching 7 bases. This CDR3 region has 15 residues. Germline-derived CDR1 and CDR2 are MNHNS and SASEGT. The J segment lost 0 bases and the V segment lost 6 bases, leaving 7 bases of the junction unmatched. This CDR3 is CASRPTGGHQETQYF. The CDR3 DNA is TGTGCCAGCAGGCCCACGGGGGGACACCAAGAGACCCAGTACTTC.

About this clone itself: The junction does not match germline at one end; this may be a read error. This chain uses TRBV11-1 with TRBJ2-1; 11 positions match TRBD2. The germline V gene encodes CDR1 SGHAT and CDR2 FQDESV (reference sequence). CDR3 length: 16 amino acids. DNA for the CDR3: TGTGCTAGCAGGCGCCCGGGACTAGCGGCCTACAATGAGCAGTTCTTC. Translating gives CASRRPGLAAYNEQFF.

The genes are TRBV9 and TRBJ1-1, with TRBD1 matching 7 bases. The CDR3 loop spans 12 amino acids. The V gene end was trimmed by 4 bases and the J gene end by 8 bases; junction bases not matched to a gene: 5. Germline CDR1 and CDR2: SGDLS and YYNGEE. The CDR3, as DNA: TGTGCCAGCAGCCCTGGGACAGCCGAAGCTTTCTTT. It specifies CASSPGTAEAFF.

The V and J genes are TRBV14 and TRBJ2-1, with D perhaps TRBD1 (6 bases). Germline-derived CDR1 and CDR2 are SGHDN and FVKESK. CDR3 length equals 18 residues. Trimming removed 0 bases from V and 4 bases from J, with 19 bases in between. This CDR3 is CASSQDRGGPSGYNEQFF. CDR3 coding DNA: TGTGCCAGCAGCCAAGATAGAGGGGGACCCAGCGGTTACAATGAGCAGTTCTTC.

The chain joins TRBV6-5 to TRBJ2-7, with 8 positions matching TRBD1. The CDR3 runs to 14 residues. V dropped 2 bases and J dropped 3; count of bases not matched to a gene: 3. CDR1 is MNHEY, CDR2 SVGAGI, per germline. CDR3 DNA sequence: TGTGCCAGCAGTTACCGGGACAGGTACTACGAGCAGTACTTC. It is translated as CASSYRDRYYEQYF.

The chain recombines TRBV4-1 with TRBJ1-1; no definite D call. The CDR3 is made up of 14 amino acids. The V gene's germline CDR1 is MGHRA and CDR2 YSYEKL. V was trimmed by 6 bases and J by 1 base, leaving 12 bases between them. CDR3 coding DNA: TGCGCCAGCAGTGGCCCCTTGAGGAACACTGAAGCTTTCTTT. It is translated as CASSGPLRNTEAFF.

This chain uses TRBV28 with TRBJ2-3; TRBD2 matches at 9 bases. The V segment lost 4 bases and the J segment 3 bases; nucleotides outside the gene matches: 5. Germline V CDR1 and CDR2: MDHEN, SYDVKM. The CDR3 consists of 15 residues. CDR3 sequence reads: CASSSYSGRTDTQYF. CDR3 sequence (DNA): TGTGCCAGCAGTTCCTATAGCGGGAGAACAGATACGCAGTATTTT.

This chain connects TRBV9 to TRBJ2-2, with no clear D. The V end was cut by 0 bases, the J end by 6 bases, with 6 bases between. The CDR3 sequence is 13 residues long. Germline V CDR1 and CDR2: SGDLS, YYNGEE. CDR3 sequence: CASSVEVPGELFF. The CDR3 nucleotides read TGTGCCAGCAGCGTAGAAGTCCCCGGGGAGCTGTTTTTT.